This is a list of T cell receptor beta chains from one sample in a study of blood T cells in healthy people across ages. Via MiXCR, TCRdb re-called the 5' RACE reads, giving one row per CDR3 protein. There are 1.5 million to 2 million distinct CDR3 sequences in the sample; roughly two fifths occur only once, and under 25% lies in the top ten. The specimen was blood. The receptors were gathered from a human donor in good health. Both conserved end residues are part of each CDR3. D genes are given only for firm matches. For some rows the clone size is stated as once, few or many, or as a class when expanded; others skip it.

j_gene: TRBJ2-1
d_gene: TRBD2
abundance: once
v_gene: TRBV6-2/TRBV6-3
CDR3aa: CASSYWRGGAWNEQFF
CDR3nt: TGTGCCAGCAGTTACTGGCGCGGGGGGGCCTGGAATGAGCAGTTCTTC

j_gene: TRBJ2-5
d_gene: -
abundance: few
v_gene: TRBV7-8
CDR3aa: CASIQPMGAQETQYF
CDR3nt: TGTGCCAGCATCCAGCCCATGGGGGCCCAGGAGACCCAGTACTTC

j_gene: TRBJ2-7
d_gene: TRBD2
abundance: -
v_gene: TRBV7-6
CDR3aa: CASSPGTSLHEQYF
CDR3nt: TGTGCCAGCAGCCCGGGGACTAGCCTCCACGAGCAGTACTTC

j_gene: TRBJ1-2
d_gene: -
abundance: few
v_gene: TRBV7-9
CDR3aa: CASSLVLVSSGYTF
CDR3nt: TGTGCCAGCAGCTTAGTATTGGTCTCCTCGGGCTACACCTTC

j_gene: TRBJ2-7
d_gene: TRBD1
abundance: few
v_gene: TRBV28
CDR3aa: CASRQGSPYEQYF
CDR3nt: TGTGCCAGCAGACAGGGGTCTCCCTACGAGCAGTACTTC

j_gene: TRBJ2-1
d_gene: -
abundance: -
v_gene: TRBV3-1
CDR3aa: CASSQLPGTPNEQFF
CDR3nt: TGTGCCAGCAGCCAACTACCTGGGACACCTAATGAGCAGTTCTTC

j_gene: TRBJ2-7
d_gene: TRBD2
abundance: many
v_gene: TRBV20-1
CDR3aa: CSAPLAGVGYEQYF
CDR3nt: TGCAGTGCCCCTCTAGCGGGGGTGGGCTACGAGCAGTACTTC

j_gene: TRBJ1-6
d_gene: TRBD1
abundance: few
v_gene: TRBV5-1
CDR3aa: CASSSQGKDSPLHF
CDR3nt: TGCGCCAGCAGCTCACAGGGGAAGGATTCACCCCTCCACTTT

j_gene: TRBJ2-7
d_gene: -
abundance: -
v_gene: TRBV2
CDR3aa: CASNQGGEQYF
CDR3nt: TGTGCCAGCAATCAGGGTGGCGAGCAGTACTTC

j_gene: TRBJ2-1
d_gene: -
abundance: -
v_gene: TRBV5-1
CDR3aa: CASSLQGTEQFF
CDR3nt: TGCGCCAGCAGCTTGCAGGGAACTGAGCAGTTCTTC

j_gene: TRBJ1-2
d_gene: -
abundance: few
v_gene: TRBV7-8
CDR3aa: CASSFLLSSNYGYTF
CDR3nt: TGTGCCAGCAGCTTTTTATTGTCGTCTAACTATGGCTACACCTTC

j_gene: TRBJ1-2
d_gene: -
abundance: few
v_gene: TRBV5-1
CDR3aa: CASSLVRDPYGYTF
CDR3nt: TGCGCCAGCAGCTTGGTCCGGGACCCCTATGGCTACACCTTC

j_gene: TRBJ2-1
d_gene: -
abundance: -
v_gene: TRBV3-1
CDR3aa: CASTQGRLYNEQFF
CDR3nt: TGTGCCAGCACCCAGGGCAGGCTCTACAATGAGCAGTTCTTC

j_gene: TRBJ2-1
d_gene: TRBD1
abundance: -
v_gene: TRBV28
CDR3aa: CASSTQMGTGEVNEQFF
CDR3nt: TGTGCCAGCAGTACCCAGATGGGGACAGGGGAAGTAAATGAGCAGTTCTTC

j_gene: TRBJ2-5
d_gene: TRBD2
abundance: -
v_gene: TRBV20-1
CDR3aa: CSAMASGLQEAQYF
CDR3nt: TGCAGTGCTATGGCTAGCGGGTTACAAGAGGCCCAGTACTTC

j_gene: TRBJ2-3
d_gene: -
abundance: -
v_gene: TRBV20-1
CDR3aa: CSATSRTDPTDTQYF
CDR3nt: TGCAGTGCTACGTCTCGGACTGACCCCACAGATACGCAGTATTTT

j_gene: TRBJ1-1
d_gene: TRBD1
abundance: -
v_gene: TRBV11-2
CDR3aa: CATSTDRVNTEAFF
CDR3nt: TGTGCCACCTCGACCGACAGGGTGAACACTGAAGCTTTCTTT

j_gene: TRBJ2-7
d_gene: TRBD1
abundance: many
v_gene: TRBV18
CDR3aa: CASSPDTGGSRYEQYF
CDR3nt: TGTGCCAGCTCACCAGATACAGGGGGCAGTAGGTACGAGCAGTACTTC

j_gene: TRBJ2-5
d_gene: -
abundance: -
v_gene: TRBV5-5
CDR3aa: CASTSVGGETQYF
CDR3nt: TGTGCCAGCACCTCTGTAGGCGGAGAGACCCAGTACTTC

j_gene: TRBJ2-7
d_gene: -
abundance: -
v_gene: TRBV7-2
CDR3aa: CASSLASGTGGYEQYF
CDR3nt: TGTGCCAGCAGCTTAGCGTCGGGGACTGGCGGGTACGAGCAGTACTTC

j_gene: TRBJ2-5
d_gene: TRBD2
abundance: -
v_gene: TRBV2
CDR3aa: CASRVGLAEETQYF
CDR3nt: TGTGCCAGCAGGGTGGGACTAGCGGAAGAGACCCAGTACTTC

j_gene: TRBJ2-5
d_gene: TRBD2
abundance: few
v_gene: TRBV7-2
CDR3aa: CASSLSRAGGWETQYF
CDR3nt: TGTGCCAGCAGCCTCAGTCGAGCGGGGGGATGGGAGACCCAGTACTTC

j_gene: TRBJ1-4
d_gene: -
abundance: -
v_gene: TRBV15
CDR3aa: CATSPSNEKLFF
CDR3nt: TGTGCCACCAGCCCCTCAAATGAAAAACTGTTTTTT

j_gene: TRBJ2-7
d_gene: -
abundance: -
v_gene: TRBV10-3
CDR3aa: CAIERDPESYEQYF
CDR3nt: TGTGCCATAGAGAGGGACCCAGAGAGCTACGAGCAGTACTTC

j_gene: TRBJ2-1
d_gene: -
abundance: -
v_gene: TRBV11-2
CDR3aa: CASSTGRLNEQFF
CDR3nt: TGTGCCAGCAGTACAGGGAGACTCAATGAGCAGTTCTTC

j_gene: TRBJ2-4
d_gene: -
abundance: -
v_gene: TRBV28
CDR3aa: CARYREVSNERYF
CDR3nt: TGTGCCAGGTACAGGGAAGTTTCGAACGAGCGGTACTTC

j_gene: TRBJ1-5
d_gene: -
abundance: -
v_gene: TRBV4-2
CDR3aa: CASSQDLFQPQHF
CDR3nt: TGTGCCAGCAGCCAAGACCTCTTCCAGCCCCAGCATTTT

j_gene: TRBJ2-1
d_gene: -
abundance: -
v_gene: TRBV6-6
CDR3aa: CASSYRQGGNEQFF
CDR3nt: TGTGCCAGCAGTTACCGGCAGGGGGGTAATGAGCAGTTCTTC

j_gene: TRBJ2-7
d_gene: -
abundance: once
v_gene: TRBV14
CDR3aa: CASSQEMDRRDAYEQYF
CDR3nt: TGTGCCAGCAGCCAAGAAATGGACAGGAGGGATGCCTACGAGCAGTACTTC

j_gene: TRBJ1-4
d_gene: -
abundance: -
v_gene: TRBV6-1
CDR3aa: CASSEQGYEKLFF
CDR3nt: TGTGCCAGCAGTGAACAGGGGTACGAAAAACTGTTTTTT

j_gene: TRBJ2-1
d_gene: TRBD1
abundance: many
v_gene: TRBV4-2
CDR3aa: CASSQARDSYNEQFF
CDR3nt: TGTGCCAGCAGCCAAGCCCGGGACAGCTACAATGAGCAGTTCTTC

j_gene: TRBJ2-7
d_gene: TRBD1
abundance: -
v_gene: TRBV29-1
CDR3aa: CSAGGGQGADEQYF
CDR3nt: TGCAGCGCCGGAGGGGGACAGGGGGCTGACGAGCAGTACTTC

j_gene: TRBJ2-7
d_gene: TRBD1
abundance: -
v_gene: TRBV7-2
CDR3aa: CASSFPGTGYREQYF
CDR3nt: TGTGCCAGCAGCTTTCCCGGGACAGGGTATCGCGAGCAGTACTTC

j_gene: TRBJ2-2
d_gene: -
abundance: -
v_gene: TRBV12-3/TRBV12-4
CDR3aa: CASSFQRGTGELFF
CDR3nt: TGTGCCAGCAGTTTCCAGAGGGGAACCGGGGAGCTGTTTTTT

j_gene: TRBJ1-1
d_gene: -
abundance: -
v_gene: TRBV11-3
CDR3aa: CASSRGLPVPERAFF
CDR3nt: TGTGCTAGCAGCAGGGGACTCCCGGTGCCCGAACGCGCTTTCTTT

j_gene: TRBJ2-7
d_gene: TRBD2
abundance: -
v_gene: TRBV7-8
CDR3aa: CATKGRLAGGGPHEQYF
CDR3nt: TGTGCCACCAAAGGGAGGCTAGCGGGGGGTGGCCCTCACGAGCAGTACTTC

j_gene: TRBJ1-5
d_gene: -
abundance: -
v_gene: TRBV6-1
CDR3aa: CASSEYDGQPQHF
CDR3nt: TGTGCCAGCAGTGAGTACGACGGCCAGCCCCAGCATTTT

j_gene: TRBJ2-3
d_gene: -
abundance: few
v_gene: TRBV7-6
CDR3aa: CASSSTSRLADTQYF
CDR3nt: TGTGCCAGCAGCTCTACCTCCCGACTGGCGGATACGCAGTATTTT

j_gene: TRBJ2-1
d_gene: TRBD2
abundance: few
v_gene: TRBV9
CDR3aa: CASSGPQRGDHEQFF
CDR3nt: TGTGCCAGCAGCGGCCCCCAGCGGGGGGACCATGAGCAGTTCTTC

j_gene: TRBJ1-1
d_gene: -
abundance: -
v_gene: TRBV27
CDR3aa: CASSLEPQTLETFF
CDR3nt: TGTGCCAGCAGTTTAGAGCCCCAGACACTTGAAACTTTCTTT

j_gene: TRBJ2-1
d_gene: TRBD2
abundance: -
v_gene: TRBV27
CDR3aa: CASSLGKLAGGPGEQFF
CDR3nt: TGTGCCAGCAGTTTAGGGAAACTAGCGGGGGGGCCTGGTGAGCAGTTCTTC

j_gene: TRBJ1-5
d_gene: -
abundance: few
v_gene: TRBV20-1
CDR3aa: CSARDLRNQPQHF
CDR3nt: TGCAGTGCTAGAGATTTGCGCAATCAGCCCCAGCATTTT

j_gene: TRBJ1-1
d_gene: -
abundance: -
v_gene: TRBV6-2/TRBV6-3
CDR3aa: CASRKRGNTEAFF
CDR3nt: TGTGCCAGCCGAAAAAGGGGGAACACTGAAGCTTTCTTT

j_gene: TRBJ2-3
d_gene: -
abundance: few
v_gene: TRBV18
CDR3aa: CASSPNEGDTQYF
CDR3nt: TGTGCCAGCTCACCGAACGAGGGAGATACGCAGTATTTT

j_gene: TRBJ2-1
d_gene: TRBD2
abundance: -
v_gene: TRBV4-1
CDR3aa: CASSQPLAGGEQFF
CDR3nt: TGCGCCAGCAGCCAACCCCTAGCGGGGGGCGAGCAGTTCTTC

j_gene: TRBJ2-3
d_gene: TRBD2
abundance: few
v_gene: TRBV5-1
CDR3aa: CASSLGVAGGPVNTQYF
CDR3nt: TGCGCCAGCAGCTTGGGAGTAGCGGGGGGACCCGTGAATACGCAGTATTTT

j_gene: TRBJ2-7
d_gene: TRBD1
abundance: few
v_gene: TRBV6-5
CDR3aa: CASKHQGVSYEQYF
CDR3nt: TGTGCCAGCAAGCATCAGGGGGTCTCCTACGAGCAGTACTTC

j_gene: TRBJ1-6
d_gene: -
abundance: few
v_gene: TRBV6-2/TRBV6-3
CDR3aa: CASRQLGGAYNSPLHF
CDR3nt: TGTGCCAGCAGACAGTTGGGGGGCGCCTATAATTCACCCCTCCACTTT

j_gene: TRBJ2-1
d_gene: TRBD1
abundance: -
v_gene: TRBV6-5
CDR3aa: CASSSLGAGGRNEQFF
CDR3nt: TGTGCCAGCAGTTCTCTCGGGGCAGGGGGCAGGAATGAGCAGTTCTTC

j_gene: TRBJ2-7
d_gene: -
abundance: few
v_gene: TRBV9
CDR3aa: CASSVGEASSYEQYF
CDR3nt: TGTGCCAGCAGCGTAGGAGAAGCAAGCTCCTACGAGCAGTACTTC

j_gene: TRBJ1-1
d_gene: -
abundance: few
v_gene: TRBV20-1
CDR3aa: CSARDFRRTEAFF
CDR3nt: TGCAGTGCTAGAGACTTCCGGAGGACTGAAGCTTTCTTT

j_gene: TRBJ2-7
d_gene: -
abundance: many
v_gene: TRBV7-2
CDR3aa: CASSFGGYSYEQYF
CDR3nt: TGTGCCAGCAGTTTTGGGGGGTACTCCTACGAGCAGTACTTC